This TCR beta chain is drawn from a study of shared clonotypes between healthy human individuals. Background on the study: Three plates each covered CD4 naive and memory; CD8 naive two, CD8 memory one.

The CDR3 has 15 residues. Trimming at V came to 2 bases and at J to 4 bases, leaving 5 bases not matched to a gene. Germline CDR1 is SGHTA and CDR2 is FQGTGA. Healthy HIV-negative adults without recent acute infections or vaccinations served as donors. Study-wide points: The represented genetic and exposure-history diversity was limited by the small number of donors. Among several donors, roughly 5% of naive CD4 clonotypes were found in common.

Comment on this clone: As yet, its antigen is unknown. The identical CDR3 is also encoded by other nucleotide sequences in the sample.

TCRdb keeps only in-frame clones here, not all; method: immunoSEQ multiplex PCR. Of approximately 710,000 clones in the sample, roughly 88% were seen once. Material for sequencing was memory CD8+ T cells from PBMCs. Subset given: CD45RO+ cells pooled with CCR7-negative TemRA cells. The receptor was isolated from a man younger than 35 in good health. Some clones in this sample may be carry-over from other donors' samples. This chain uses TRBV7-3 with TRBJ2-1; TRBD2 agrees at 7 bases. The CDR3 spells CASSLSGGSYNEQFF. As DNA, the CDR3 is TGTGCCAGCAGCTTATCGGGGGGTAGTTACAATGAGCAGTTCTTC.